Listed below are T cell receptor beta chains from one sample, sequenced in a study of glioma-infiltrating T cells after dendritic cell vaccination. Using immunoSEQ multiplex PCR, the repertoire was profiled, and TCRdb retains in-frame clones only, with some absent. Of about 90,000 clones detected, roughly 80% appear once; the ten largest clones hold under 7%. The source was blood, collected after dendritic cell vaccination. The receptor set was obtained from a human donor with glioblastoma. Both conserved end residues are part of each CDR3. A D gene is named only where the DNA matches it firmly. Rows give clone size only sometimes, using once, few, many, or a class for an expanded clone.

j_call v_call d_call clone_size cdr3_aa
TRBJ2-5 TRBV19 TRBD2 once CASSRQGGEETQYF
TRBJ1-4 TRBV10-3 TRBD1 . CAISEGDRGLATNEKLFF
TRBJ1-5 TRBV16 . . CASNLQGDDQPQHF
TRBJ1-6 TRBV6-5 TRBD1 . CATRTGQHNSPLHF
TRBJ2-3 TRBV14 . . CASSQEVSDTDTQYF
TRBJ1-5 TRBV6-5 TRBD1 . CASRKTGTEDQPQHF
TRBJ1-1 TRBV6-5 TRBD1 . CASSYKSTGLNTEAFF
TRBJ1-3 TRBV5-1 TRBD1 . CASSIRPGQGGTGNTIYF
. TRBV5-1 TRBD1 . CASSLGTGGAYEQYF
TRBJ1-2 TRBV9 . . CASSVSPLDGYTF
TRBJ1-1 TRBV29-1 . . CSVAAGHTEAFF
TRBJ1-1 TRBV4-3 . . CASSQDRIYTEAFF
TRBJ2-5 TRBV9 TRBD2 . CASSGVAGGRETQYF
TRBJ2-5 TRBV29-1 TRBD1 . CSALTGIETQYF
TRBJ2-2 TRBV19 . . CASSILNTGELFF
TRBJ2-1 TRBV13 . . CASTPRTRSNLNNEQFF
TRBJ2-5 TRBV5-4 TRBD1 . CASSSGGDREETQYF
TRBJ1-3 TRBV6-5 TRBD1 . CASSSRTGGLLDTIYF